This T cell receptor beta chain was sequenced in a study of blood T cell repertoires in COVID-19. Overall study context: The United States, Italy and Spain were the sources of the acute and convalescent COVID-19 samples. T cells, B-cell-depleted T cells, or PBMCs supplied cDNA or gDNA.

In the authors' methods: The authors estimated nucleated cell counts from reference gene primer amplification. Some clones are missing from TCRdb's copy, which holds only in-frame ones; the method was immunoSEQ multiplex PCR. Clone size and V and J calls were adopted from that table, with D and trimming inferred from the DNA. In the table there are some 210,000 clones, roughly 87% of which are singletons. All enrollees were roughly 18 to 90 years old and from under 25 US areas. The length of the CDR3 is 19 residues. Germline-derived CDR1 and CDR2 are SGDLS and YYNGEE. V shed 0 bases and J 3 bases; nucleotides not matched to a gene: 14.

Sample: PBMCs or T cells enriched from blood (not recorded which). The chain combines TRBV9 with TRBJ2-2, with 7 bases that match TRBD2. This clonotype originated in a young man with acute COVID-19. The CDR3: CASSVGREGLAWDTGELFF. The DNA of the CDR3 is TGTGCCAGCAGCGTAGGTAGGGAGGGCCTAGCGTGGGACACCGGGGAGCTGTTTTTT.